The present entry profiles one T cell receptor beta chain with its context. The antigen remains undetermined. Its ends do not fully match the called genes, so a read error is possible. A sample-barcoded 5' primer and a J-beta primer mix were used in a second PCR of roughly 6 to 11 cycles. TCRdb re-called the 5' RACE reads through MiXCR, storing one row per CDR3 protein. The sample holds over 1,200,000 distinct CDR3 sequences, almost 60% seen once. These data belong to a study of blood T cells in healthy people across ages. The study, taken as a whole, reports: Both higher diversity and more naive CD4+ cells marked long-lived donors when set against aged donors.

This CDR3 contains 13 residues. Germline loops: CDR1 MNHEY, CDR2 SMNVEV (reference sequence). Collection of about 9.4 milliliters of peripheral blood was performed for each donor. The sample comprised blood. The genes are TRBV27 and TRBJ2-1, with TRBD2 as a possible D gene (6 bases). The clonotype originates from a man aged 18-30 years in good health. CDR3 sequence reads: CAISYGGANEQFF. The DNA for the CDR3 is TGTGCCATCAGTTATGGAGGGGCTAATGAGCAGTTCTTC.